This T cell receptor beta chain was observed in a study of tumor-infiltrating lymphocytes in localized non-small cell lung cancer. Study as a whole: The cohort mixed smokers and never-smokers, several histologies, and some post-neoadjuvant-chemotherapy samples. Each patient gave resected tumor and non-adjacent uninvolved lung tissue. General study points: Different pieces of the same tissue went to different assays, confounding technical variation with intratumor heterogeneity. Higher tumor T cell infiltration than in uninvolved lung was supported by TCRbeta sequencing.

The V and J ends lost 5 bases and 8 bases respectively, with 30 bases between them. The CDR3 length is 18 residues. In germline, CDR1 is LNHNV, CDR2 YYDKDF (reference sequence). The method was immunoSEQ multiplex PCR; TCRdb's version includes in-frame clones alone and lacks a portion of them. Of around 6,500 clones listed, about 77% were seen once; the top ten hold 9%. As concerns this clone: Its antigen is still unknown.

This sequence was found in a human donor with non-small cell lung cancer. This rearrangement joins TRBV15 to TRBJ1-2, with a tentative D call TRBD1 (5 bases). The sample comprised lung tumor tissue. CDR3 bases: TGTGCCACCAGCCCGACAAGAGGGGCGCTGGGACCCGGTTCGGGCTACACCTTC. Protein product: CATSPTRGALGPGSGYTF.